A selection of T cell receptor beta chains follows, all from one sample in a study of T cells in Graves' hyperthyroidism and ophthalmopathy. TCRdb passed the multiplex PCR reads through MiXCR, listing each CDR3 protein once. The table records approximately 610,000 distinct CDR3 sequences, 14% to 15% of them present only once. The specimen was blood. These receptors all stem from a middle-aged woman with Graves' ophthalmopathy. CDR3s include the opening cysteine and the closing phenylalanine or tryptophan. D genes are given only for firm matches. A clone size is listed for some rows: how often the clone was seen (once, few, many), or a class if it is expanded.

abundance: few
v_gene: TRBV7-2
len: 16
d_gene: TRBD1
j_gene: TRBJ2-5
CDR3nt: TGTGCCAGCAGCCCCATTCGGACAGGGGTCGGGGAGACCCAGTACTTC
CDR3aa: CASSPIRTGVGETQYF

abundance: few
v_gene: TRBV5-1
len: 14
d_gene: -
j_gene: TRBJ2-2
CDR3nt: TGCGCCAGCAGCACAGGACAGCCCACCGGGGAGCTGTTTTTT
CDR3aa: CASSTGQPTGELFF

abundance: few
v_gene: TRBV3-1
len: 13
d_gene: -
j_gene: TRBJ1-2
CDR3nt: TGTGCCGCCGGGGGGGAGGCCCACTATGGCTACACCTTC
CDR3aa: CAAGGEAHYGYTF

abundance: -
v_gene: TRBV28
len: 17
d_gene: -
j_gene: TRBJ2-4
CDR3nt: TGTGCCAGCAGTTTAGAGGGGGGCCGAAGGGCCAAAAACATTCAGTACTTC
CDR3aa: CASSLEGGRRAKNIQYF

abundance: -
v_gene: TRBV11-1
len: 18
d_gene: TRBD2
j_gene: TRBJ2-5
CDR3nt: TGTGCCAGCAGCGCGGGGACTAGCGGGAGAGCCGACCAAGAGACCCAGTACTTC
CDR3aa: CASSAGTSGRADQETQYF

abundance: few
v_gene: TRBV3-1
len: 13
d_gene: -
j_gene: TRBJ2-7
CDR3nt: TGTGCCAGCAGCCAAGCAGATCGTCGGGAGCAGTACTTC
CDR3aa: CASSQADRREQYF

abundance: -
v_gene: TRBV28
len: 14
d_gene: -
j_gene: TRBJ2-7
CDR3nt: TGTGCCAGCAGTTTTTTAGGGGAACCCTACGAGCAGTACTTC
CDR3aa: CASSFLGEPYEQYF

abundance: -
v_gene: TRBV28
len: 14
d_gene: -
j_gene: TRBJ1-5
CDR3nt: TGTGCCAGCAGTGGACTCACTGGAAATCAGCCCCAGCATTTT
CDR3aa: CASSGLTGNQPQHF

abundance: once
v_gene: TRBV6-1
len: 14
d_gene: -
j_gene: TRBJ2-7
CDR3nt: TGTGCCAGCAGTGAAGATGGCCTACCGGACGAGCAGTACTTC
CDR3aa: CASSEDGLPDEQYF

abundance: many
v_gene: TRBV12-3/TRBV12-4
len: 17
d_gene: TRBD2
j_gene: TRBJ2-3
CDR3nt: TGTGCCAGCAGGGGGAGGACTAGCGGGATCCCCACAGATACGCAGTATTTT
CDR3aa: CASRGRTSGIPTDTQYF

abundance: -
v_gene: TRBV12-3/TRBV12-4
len: 15
d_gene: TRBD2
j_gene: TRBJ2-3
CDR3nt: TGTGCCAGCAGTTTAGAGGCGGGAGTCTCAGATACGCAGTATTTT
CDR3aa: CASSLEAGVSDTQYF

abundance: many
v_gene: TRBV28
len: 15
d_gene: TRBD1
j_gene: TRBJ1-1
CDR3nt: TGTGCCAGCAGTTTCGGTGACAGGGTATTCACTGAAGCTTTCTTT
CDR3aa: CASSFGDRVFTEAFF

abundance: -
v_gene: TRBV28
len: 15
d_gene: TRBD2
j_gene: TRBJ2-5
CDR3nt: TGTGCCAGCAGTCTGTTAGCGGGAGACGGAGAGACCCAGTACTTC
CDR3aa: CASSLLAGDGETQYF

abundance: -
v_gene: TRBV2
len: 14
d_gene: -
j_gene: TRBJ2-2
CDR3nt: TGTGCCAGCAGGTGGGGGGCAAACACCGGGGAGCTGTTTTTT
CDR3aa: CASRWGANTGELFF

abundance: -
v_gene: TRBV30
len: 13
d_gene: TRBD2
j_gene: TRBJ2-7
CDR3nt: TGTGCCTGGAGTTTGGGACTAGCGGGAGAGCAGTACTTC
CDR3aa: CAWSLGLAGEQYF